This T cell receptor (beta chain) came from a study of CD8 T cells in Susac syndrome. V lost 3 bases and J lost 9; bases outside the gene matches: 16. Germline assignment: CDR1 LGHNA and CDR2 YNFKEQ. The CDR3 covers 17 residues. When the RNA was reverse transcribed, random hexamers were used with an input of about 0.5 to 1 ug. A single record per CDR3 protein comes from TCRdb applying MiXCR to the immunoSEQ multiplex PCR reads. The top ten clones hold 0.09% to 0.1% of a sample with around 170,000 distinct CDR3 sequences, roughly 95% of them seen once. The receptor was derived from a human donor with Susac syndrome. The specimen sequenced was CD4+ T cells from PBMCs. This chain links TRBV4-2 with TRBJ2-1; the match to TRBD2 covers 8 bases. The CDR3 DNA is TGTGCCAGCAGCCAGGAGCAACTAGCGGTCGAAGGGGGTGAGCAGTTCTTC. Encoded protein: CASSQEQLAVEGGEQFF.